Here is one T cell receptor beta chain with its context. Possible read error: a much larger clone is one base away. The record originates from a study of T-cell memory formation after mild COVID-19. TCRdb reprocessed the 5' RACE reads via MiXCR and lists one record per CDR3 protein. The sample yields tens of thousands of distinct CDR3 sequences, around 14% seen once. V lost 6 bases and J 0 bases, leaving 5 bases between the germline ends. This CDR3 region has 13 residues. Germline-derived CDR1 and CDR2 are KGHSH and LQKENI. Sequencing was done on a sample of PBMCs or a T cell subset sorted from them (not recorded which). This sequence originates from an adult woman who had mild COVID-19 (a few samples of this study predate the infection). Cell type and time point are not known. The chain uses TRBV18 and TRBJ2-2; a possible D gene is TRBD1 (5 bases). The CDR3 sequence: CASSTANTGELFF. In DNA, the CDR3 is TGTGCCAGCTCGACAGCGAACACCGGGGAGCTGTTTTTT.